These 13 T cell receptor beta chains originate from one sample sequenced in a study of blood T cells in healthy people across ages. Primed by a sample-barcoded 5' primer and a J-beta primer mix, a second PCR proceeded for roughly 7 to 12 cycles. TCRdb redid the calling of the 5' RACE reads with MiXCR, one entry per CDR3 protein. Of approximately 1,100,000 distinct CDR3 sequences listed, 45% are singletons. The sample comprised blood. The receptors derive from a woman aged 55-69 years in good health.

As for this clonotype: This clone may be a read error of a much larger clone one base away. This chain uses TRBV6-5 with TRBJ2-3; a possible D gene is TRBD1 (5 bases). The ends were cut back, 7 bases at V and 1 base at J, with 12 bases in the middle. The CDR3 sequence is 14 residues long. From germline, CDR1 is MNHEY and CDR2 SVGAGI. The CDR3 nucleotides are TGTGCCAGCACCCCTAGGGGCGGCACAGATACGCAGTATTTT. Protein product: CASTPRGGTDTQYF.

This chain links TRBV20-1 with TRBJ2-3, with D possibly TRBD2 on 5 matching bases. Per germline, CDR1 DFQATT and CDR2 SNEGSKA (reference sequence). This CDR3 has 11 amino acids. The ends were cut back, 8 bases at V and 6 bases at J, with 12 bases in the middle. The DNA of the CDR3 is TGCAGTACACCTAGGAGGGATACGCAGTATTTT. Its protein product is CSTPRRDTQYF.

The J gene is TRBJ2-5, the V gene TRBV6-5; maybe TRBD1 (6 bases). The CDR3 totals 18 residues. The V and J ends lost 2 bases and 3 bases respectively, with 22 bases between them. Germline-derived CDR1 and CDR2 are MNHEY and SVGAGI. The CDR3 bases are TGTGCCAGCAGTTACGGGGGCGCAGACTACTGGGACAAAGAGACCCAGTACTTC. This encodes CASSYGGADYWDKETQYF.

Note on this clonotype: At one end the junction does not follow the germline gene, possibly because of a read error. This sequence joins TRBV7-8 and TRBJ2-5, with a weak D call TRBD1 (6 bases). The DNA matches TRBJ2-7 better at its end, which makes the J call doubtful. The CDR3 runs 12 residues. Per the germline V gene, CDR1 is SGHVS and CDR2 is FQNEAQ. The CDR3 is CAGSPGVYEQYF. CDR3 sequence (DNA): TGTGCCGGCAGCCCAGGGGTTTACGAGCAGTACTTC.

The chain combines TRBV20-1 with TRBJ1-1; D remains unclear. The CDR3 covers 11 residues. Trimming took 3 bases from V and 1 from J, leaving 3 bases between them. Germline V gene lookup returns CDR1 DFQATT and CDR2 SNEGSKA (reference sequence). CDR3 DNA sequence: TGCAGTGCTAGGTGGAACACTGAAGCTTTCTTT. Amino acid sequence: CSARWNTEAFF.

The chain joins TRBV6-5 to TRBJ2-3; D perhaps matches TRBD1 (5 bases). CDR1 and CDR2 (germline): MNHEY, SVGAGI. Trimming took 4 bases from V and 4 from J, leaving 18 bases between them. The CDR3 covers 16 residues. The CDR3, as DNA: TGTGCCAGCAGTTTTGTGAGCACGTGGGGCCCAGATACGCAGTATTTT. Translation: CASSFVSTWGPDTQYF.

This clonotype showed up just once. The gene calls are TRBV2 and TRBJ2-3; possibly TRBD1 or TRBD2 for D (6 bases each). The CDR3 extends over 15 amino acids. CDR1 and CDR2 (germline): SNHLY, FYNNEI. Trimming removed 8 bases at V and 1 base at J, with 16 bases between. The CDR3 is CASSGARGGTDTQYF. DNA of the CDR3: TGTGCCAGCTCGGGGGCGAGAGGTGGCACAGATACGCAGTATTTT.

V usage is TRBV20-1 and J usage is TRBJ2-7; no clear D. This CDR3 region has 13 residues. The V end was cut by 3 bases, the J end by 3 bases, with 12 bases between. CDR1 and CDR2 from the germline V gene are DFQATT and SNEGSKA (reference sequence). CDR3 amino acids: CSARASVDYEQYF. The CDR3 bases are TGCAGTGCTAGGGCCTCGGTGGACTACGAGCAGTACTTC.

This clonotype was found a few times. This sequence joins TRBV6-2 or TRBV6-3 and TRBJ1-2; a possible D gene is TRBD1 (6 bases). The CDR3 spans 14 residues. The ends were cut back, 9 bases at V and 8 bases at J, with 22 bases in the middle. Germline lookup yields CDR1 MNHEY and CDR2 SVGEGT. CDR3 bases: TGTGCCAGTATACCACTCACAGGGTCGGACGGCTACACCTTC. Translating gives CASIPLTGSDGYTF.

The CDR3 sequence: CASSLGTEVGQPQHF. The CDR3 bases are TGCGCCAGCAGCTTGGGGACAGAAGTAGGGCAGCCCCAGCATTTT. The V and J genes are TRBV5-1 and TRBJ1-5; D is perhaps TRBD1 (6 bases). The V gene's germline CDR1 is SGHRS and CDR2 YFSETQ. The CDR3 runs to 15 residues. V was trimmed by 0 bases and J by 7 bases, leaving 14 bases between them.

The chain uses TRBV28 and TRBJ1-5, with D maybe TRBD1 (6 bases). CDR3 length: 16 amino acids. The V end was cut by 3 bases, the J end by 0 bases, with 12 bases between. The germline CDR1 and CDR2 sequences are MDHEN and SYDVKM. CDR3: CASSFGGGYSNQPQHF. The CDR3 DNA follows: TGTGCCAGCAGTTTCGGCGGGGGCTATAGCAATCAGCCCCAGCATTTT.

The chain is built from TRBV5-1 and TRBJ2-5; D tentatively fits TRBD1 or TRBD2 (5 bases each). The CDR3 spans 15 residues. Trimming removed 2 bases from V and 5 bases from J, with 16 bases in between. Germline values: CDR1 SGHRS, CDR2 YFSETQ. Written as DNA, the CDR3 is TGCGCCAGCAGCTTCCGGGACCCCTCTTTCGAGACCCAGTACTTC. Protein product: CASSFRDPSFETQYF.

This clonotype was counted between two and nine times. The chain has TRBV10-1 and TRBJ1-2; D remains unclear. The V gene's germline CDR1 is WNHNN and CDR2 SYGVQD (reference sequence). The CDR3 contains 12 residues. The V end lost 8 bases, the J end lost 2 bases, and 9 bases lay between the germline ends. The CDR3: CASGVNNYGYTF. CDR3 DNA sequence: TGCGCCAGCGGAGTGAACAACTATGGCTACACCTTC.